This paragraph covers one TCR beta chain sequence. The sample originates from a study of control samples from healthy donors and cancer patients. Germline loops: CDR1 SGHRS, CDR2 YFSETQ. The ends were cut back, 4 bases at V and 0 bases at J, with 9 bases in the middle. This CDR3 comprises 14 residues. Data came from immunoSEQ multiplex PCR; TCRdb stores just in-frame clones and leaves some out. Found here are roughly 130,000 clones, 75% to 95% of them singletons; the top ten hold about 9%. The origin of this receptor is a man between 18 and 29 years old in good health. The sequencing input was blood. This chain connects TRBV5-1 to TRBJ2-3; maybe TRBD2 (5 bases). The DNA of the CDR3 is TGCGCCAGCAGCCCACTAGACAGCACAGATACGCAGTATTTT. It specifies CASSPLDSTDTQYF.